The 27 T cell receptor beta chains presented below share a single source sample, sequenced in a study of cytomegalovirus exposure and HLA in healthy donors (dated by TCRdb to 2016 to 2017). The library was made by the immunoSEQ multiplex PCR assay. A mixture of 60 forward primers for TCR Vbeta segments and 13 reverse primers for TCR Jbeta segments was used in the multiplex PCR. The table comes from immuneACCESS by way of TCRdb, which keeps in-frame sequences with V and J called. Part of the clones is missing from these tables; in studies checked, under half for an unresolved V gene and the rest for unknown reasons. The sample profile shows 100,000 to 150,000 clones; about three quarters of them were found once. The ten largest account for approximately 1% of the sample. The sequencing sample was made of PBMCs. The receptors stem from a woman aged 25-40 years in good health and CMV-seronegative.

The J gene is TRBJ2-7, the V gene TRBV5-5; the D is unclear. Per germline, CDR1 SGHKS and CDR2 YYEKEE (reference sequence). Trimming pared 0 bases from V and 2 bases from J, leaving 9 bases between. This CDR3 comprises 14 residues. The CDR3 reads CASSLGGGTYEQYF. The CDR3 DNA is TGTGCCAGCAGCTTGGGTGGCGGAACCTACGAGCAGTACTTC.

This chain links TRBV7-8 with TRBJ1-2; 9 positions match TRBD1. Germline V lookup: CDR1 SGHVS, CDR2 FQNEAQ. The CDR3 length is 16 residues. The V and J ends lost 4 bases and 3 bases, in that order; junction bases with no gene match: 9. The CDR3 loop reads CASSSLQGALDYGYTF. DNA of the CDR3: TGTGCCAGCAGCTCGCTACAGGGGGCACTGGACTATGGCTACACCTTC. The entire variable domain, with the rest obtained from reference TRBV7-8 and TRBJ1-2, is as follows: GAGVSQSPRYKVAKRGQDVALRCDPISGHVSLFWYQQALGQGPEFLTYFQNEAQLDKSGLPSDRFFAERPEGSVSTLKIQRTQQEDSAVYLCASSSLQGALDYGYTFGSGTRLTVV.

This chain joins TRBV6-1 and TRBJ2-1, with a weak D call TRBD1 (5 bases). Per the germline V gene, CDR1 is MNHNS and CDR2 is SASEGT. The CDR3 is 15 residues long. Trimming cost V 7 bases and J 3 bases, with 16 bases left between them. This chain's CDR3 is CASIPFMGLYNEQFF. CDR3 DNA: TGTGCCAGCATCCCTTTTATGGGGCTCTACAATGAGCAGTTCTTC.

With regard to this clone: One end of the junction varies from germline; a read error may be responsible. This sequence joins TRBV7-9 and TRBJ2-5; 9 bases map to TRBD1. From germline, CDR1 is SEHNR and CDR2 FQNEAQ (reference sequence). CDR3 length: 16 residues. The CDR3 nucleotides are TGTGTCAGCAGCCCCCCCCTGGGACAGGGCCAGGGAATCCAGTACTTC. Translating it yields CVSSPPLGQGQGIQYF.

The V and J genes are TRBV23-1 and TRBJ1-5; tentative D call: TRBD1 (5 bases). TRBV23-1 is treated as an ORF (open reading frame) with a function not yet certain. CDR3 length equals 19 residues. Between the trimmed V and J ends, which lost 4 bases and 0 bases, there was a span of 22 bases. The CDR3 loop is CASSPDGAEHCYSNQPQHF. CDR3 coding DNA: TGCGCCAGCAGTCCCGATGGGGCCGAACACTGTTATAGCAATCAGCCCCAGCATTTT.

J is TRBJ1-2 and V is TRBV6-1; D perhaps matches TRBD1 (6 bases). The germline V gene has CDR1 MNHNS and CDR2 SASEGT. V was pared by 0 bases and J by 8 bases, with 16 bases between. This CDR3 region has 15 residues. CDR3 sequence: CASSEAEGGMGGYTF. In DNA, the CDR3 is TGTGCCAGCAGTGAAGCGGAAGGGGGAATGGGCGGCTACACCTTC.

V and J are TRBV30 and TRBJ1-2; TRBD1 might be the D (5 bases). The CDR3 runs 13 residues. The V end was cut by 5 bases, the J end by 8 bases, with 18 bases between. Germline V gives CDR1 GTSNPN, CDR2 SVGIG (reference sequence). The CDR3 loop is CAWEGRLLLGYTF. For the CDR3, the DNA is TGTGCCTGGGAGGGGAGGCTTCTCCTGGGCTACACCTTC.

The chain is built from TRBV21-1 and TRBJ1-4; TRBD1, the table's D call, was not compared with the DNA. TRBV21-1 is noted as a pseudogene. The CDR3 has 17 amino acids. CDR3 sequence (DNA): TGTGCCAGCAGCAAAGGTCCGGACAGCCTTCGGAATGAAAAACTGTTTTTT. It is translated as CASSKGPDSLRNEKLFF.

CDR3 bases: TGTGCCAGCAGTACAGGTCGCGAGCAGTACTTC. Protein: CASSTGREQYF. The J gene is TRBJ2-7, the V gene TRBV6-5, with a weak D call TRBD1 (5 bases). V shed 5 bases and J shed 6 bases, with 8 bases lying between them. The CDR3 spans 11 residues. The germline V gene has CDR1 MNHEY and CDR2 SVGAGI.

V is TRBV4-1 and J is TRBJ1-4; D unclear. This CDR3 has 15 residues. Trimming stripped 4 bases from V and 7 bases from J, with 16 bases between. The germline V gene encodes CDR1 MGHRA and CDR2 YSYEKL. The CDR3 sequence is CASSPQVLRPEKLFF. For the CDR3, the DNA is TGCGCCAGCAGCCCCCAGGTCCTCCGCCCTGAAAAACTGTTTTTT.

V is TRBV5-1 and J is TRBJ2-2; D not certain. The germline V and J ends were trimmed by 4 bases and 1 base, with 5 bases remaining between them. The CDR3 contains 13 residues. The germline gives CDR1 SGHRS, CDR2 YFSETQ. CDR3: CASSPRNTGELFF. The DNA of the CDR3 is TGCGCCAGCAGCCCCAGGAACACCGGGGAGCTGTTTTTT.

The chain employs TRBV18 and TRBJ1-5; 8 bases agree with TRBD1. V shed 6 bases, J shed 5 bases, and the junction held 6 bases outside the gene matches. The germline CDR1 and CDR2 sequences are KGHSH and LQKENI. CDR3 length: 14 amino acids. CDR3 amino acids: CASSWAGGYQPQHF. Written as DNA, the CDR3 is TGTGCCAGCTCGTGGGCAGGGGGCTATCAGCCCCAGCATTTT.

J is TRBJ2-7 and V is TRBV6-6, with 14 bases fitting TRBD2. The V segment lost 6 bases and the J segment 7 bases; nucleotides outside the gene matches: 8. Germline-derived CDR1 and CDR2 are MNHNY and SVGAGI (reference sequence). The CDR3 contains 15 residues. The CDR3 here is CASRPLTSGRVEQYF. The DNA of the CDR3 is TGTGCCAGCAGACCCCTGACTAGCGGGAGGGTTGAGCAGTACTTC.

This chain connects TRBV7-6 to TRBJ1-4; TRBD1 might be the D (6 bases). The germline V and J ends were trimmed by 5 bases and 12 bases, with 19 bases remaining between them. Per germline, CDR1 SGHVS and CDR2 FNYEAQ. The length of the CDR3 is 14 residues. The CDR3 here is CASSRTAANGQLFF. The CDR3 DNA is TGTGCCAGCAGCCGGACAGCCGCAAACGGACAACTGTTTTTT.

The chain joins TRBV27 to TRBJ2-7; D gene unclear. Trimming pared 4 bases from V and 2 bases from J, leaving 9 bases between. CDR3 size: 13 residues. The V gene's germline CDR1 is MNHEY and CDR2 SMNVEV (reference sequence). CDR3 in DNA: TGTGCCAGCAGTTCCAGTTTAACCTACGAGCAGTACTTC. The encoded protein is CASSSSLTYEQYF.

CDR3 DNA sequence: TGTGCCAGCAGCTTTCTTGGCATATCCTACGAGCAGTACTTC. It is translated as CASSFLGISYEQYF. The genes are TRBV5-6 and TRBJ2-7; no clear D. The CDR3 sequence is 14 residues long. With 2 bases removed from V and 1 base from J, the gap between germline ends came to 10 bases. Germline V gives CDR1 SGHDT, CDR2 YYEEEE. Full variable domain (rest looked up from reference TRBV5-6 and TRBJ2-7): DAGVTQSPTHLIKTRGQQVTLRCSPKSGHDTVSWYQQALGQGPQFIFQYYEEEERQRGNFPDRFSGHQFPNYSSELNVNALLLGDSALYLCASSFLGISYEQYFGPGTRLTVT.

This clone turned up a few times. The chain recombines TRBV7-9 with TRBJ2-1; TRBD1 aligns across 9 bases. The CDR3 runs 13 residues. V shed 7 bases and J 6 bases; nucleotides not matched to a gene: 4. The germline gives CDR1 SEHNR, CDR2 FQNEAQ (reference sequence). The CDR3 is CASTEDRGNEQFF. In DNA, the CDR3 is TGTGCCAGCACAGAGGACAGGGGCAATGAGCAGTTCTTC. Together with reference TRBV7-9 and TRBJ2-1, the CDR3 gives the full variable domain: DTGVSQNPRHKITKRGQNVTFRCDPISEHNRLYWYRQTLGQGPEFLTYFQNEAQLEKSRLLSDRFSAERPKGSFSTLEIQRTEQGDSAMYLCASTEDRGNEQFFGPGTRLTVL.

The V call is TRBV19, the J call TRBJ2-1; possibly TRBD2 for D (6 bases). Between the trimmed V and J ends, which lost 10 bases and 7 bases, there was a span of 20 bases. CDR1 LNHDA and CDR2 SQIVND come from the germline V gene (reference sequence). This CDR3 contains 14 residues. The chain's CDR3 is CATKTGRGENEQFF. CDR3 coding DNA: TGTGCCACCAAGACTGGGCGCGGGGAAAATGAGCAGTTCTTC.

In this sample, this clone turned up a few times. Distinct nucleotide sequences in the sample also encode this CDR3. J is TRBJ2-3 and V is TRBV6-5, with D possibly TRBD1 on 6 matching bases. Trimming pared 3 bases from V and 2 bases from J, leaving 12 bases between. In germline, CDR1 is MNHEY, CDR2 SVGAGI. The CDR3 runs to 15 residues. DNA for the CDR3: TGTGCCAGCAGTTATGGGGGCAGGATCACAGATACGCAGTATTTT. As protein: CASSYGGRITDTQYF.

The chain combines TRBV25-1 with TRBJ2-2; perhaps TRBD1 as D (5 bases). CDR1 and CDR2 from the germline V gene are MGHDK and SYGVNS. The CDR3 is made up of 14 amino acids. Trimming pared 3 bases from V and 3 bases from J, leaving 8 bases between. CDR3: CASSELTDTGELFF. CDR3 nucleotides: TGTGCCAGCAGTGAGTTGACAGACACCGGGGAGCTGTTTTTT.

The chain carries TRBV19 and TRBJ1-1; D perhaps matches TRBD1 (6 bases). Germline loops: CDR1 LNHDA, CDR2 SQIVND (reference sequence). V lost 6 bases to trimming and J lost 2 bases, with 13 bases between them. This CDR3 comprises 14 residues. In DNA, the CDR3 is TGTGCCAGTAGCCCTGACAGGATAAACACTGAAGCTTTCTTT. Residues: CASSPDRINTEAFF.

CDR3 DNA sequence: TGTGCCAGTAGAGTAGCGGGGTGGGCGACAGATACGCAGTATTTT. It translates to CASRVAGWATDTQYF. This sequence joins TRBV19 and TRBJ2-3; 8 bases are shared with TRBD2. There are 15 residues in the CDR3. CDR1 LNHDA and CDR2 SQIVND come from the germline V gene (reference sequence). The V segment lost 6 bases and the J segment 3 bases; nucleotides outside the gene matches: 8.

The chain joins TRBV6-8 to TRBJ2-3, with D perhaps TRBD2 (5 bases). Trimming stripped 0 bases from V and 5 bases from J, with 12 bases between. Per germline, CDR1 MNHGY and CDR2 SAAAGT. CDR3 size: 15 residues. This chain's CDR3 is CASSYSRAGVDTQYF. The CDR3 DNA reads TGTGCCAGCAGTTACTCGAGGGCCGGGGTAGATACGCAGTATTTT.

V and J are TRBV30 and TRBJ2-1, with D possibly being TRBD2 (6 bases). Trimming stripped 2 bases from V and 2 bases from J, with 10 bases between. The germline CDR1 and CDR2 sequences are GTSNPN and SVGIG (reference sequence). CDR3 length: 14 amino acids. The CDR3 DNA is TGTGCCTGGAGTAAGAGCGGGCCCTACAATGAGCAGTTCTTC. This encodes CAWSKSGPYNEQFF.

The CDR3 DNA is TGTGCCAGCAGTACAGGGGTAAACTATGGCTACACCTTC. Translated: CASSTGVNYGYTF. The V gene is TRBV7-8, the J gene TRBJ1-2, with 7 nucleotides matching TRBD1. V lost 6 bases, J lost 2 bases, and 3 bases stayed unmatched. This CDR3 is 13 amino acids long. Germline V gene lookup returns CDR1 SGHVS and CDR2 FQNEAQ.

CDR3 sequence: CASSKTSGRSSYEQYF. The CDR3 nucleotides read TGTGCCAGTAGCAAGACTAGCGGGAGGAGCTCCTACGAGCAGTACTTC. The chain joins TRBV19 to TRBJ2-7; TRBD2 matches 13 bases. Losses at the gene ends were 6 bases for V and 0 bases for J; bases not matched to a gene: 5. This CDR3 has 16 amino acids. From germline, CDR1 is LNHDA and CDR2 SQIVND (reference sequence).

The CDR3 loop reads CASSLDPGRGYTEAFF. CDR3 nucleotide sequence: TGCGCCAGCAGCTTGGATCCGGGGAGGGGGTACACTGAAGCTTTCTTT. The chain has TRBV5-1 and TRBJ1-1; D possibly corresponds to TRBD1 (6 bases). The CDR3 extends over 16 amino acids. The germline gives CDR1 SGHRS, CDR2 YFSETQ. The germline V and J ends were trimmed by 0 bases and 3 bases, with 15 bases remaining between them.